The T cell receptor (beta chain) described here comes from a study of OX40 agonist ivuxolimab in advanced cancers. Sequencing was performed with immunoSEQ multiplex PCR; in TCRdb, only in-frame clones are kept and a portion is missing. The sample shows 29,000 or so clones, about nine tenths of them seen only once. Germline CDR1 is SEHNR and CDR2 is FQNEAQ (reference sequence). Trimming removed 9 bases from V and 1 base from J, with 6 bases in between. This CDR3 has 11 amino acids. The starting material was CD4+ or CD8+ T cells sorted from blood, obtained in a trial of the OX40 agonist ivuxolimab. V gene TRBV7-9 combines with J gene TRBJ1-1, with D uncertain. This receptor was obtained from an adult with an advanced solid tumor such as melanoma, head and neck, liver or kidney cancer. CDR3 nucleotide sequence: TGTGCCAGTACAGAGAACACTGAAGCTTTCTTT. Translation: CASTENTEAFF.